These 27 T cell receptor beta chains were all obtained from the same sample, sequenced in a study of T-cell reconstitution after alpha-beta-depleted transplantation in children. The TCRbeta library incorporated unique molecular identifiers. Using its own MiXCR run on the PCR reads, TCRdb lists one record per CDR3 protein. The sample lists 600,000 to 800,000 distinct CDR3 sequences; about an eighth were seen once. Sequences were derived from PBMCs, sampled before TCRalphabeta/CD19-depleted stem cell transplant. The receptors here all came from a girl aged 2-10 years with congenital amegakaryocytic thrombocytopenia, due to receive a stem cell transplant.

This chain connects TRBV30 to TRBJ2-2; tentative D call: TRBD1 (5 bases). This CDR3 is 15 amino acids long. CDR1 is GTSNPN and CDR2 is SVGIG in the germline V gene (reference sequence). V dropped 8 bases and J dropped 7 bases, with 23 bases sitting between them. Written as DNA, the CDR3 is TGTGCCGGGGAACCGGTGGGGCTAGTGGGCGGGGAGCTGTTTTTT. It codes for CAGEPVGLVGGELFF.

This clonotype was picked up many times. The rearrangement uses TRBV3-1 and TRBJ2-1; 7 nucleotides match TRBD2. Germline assignment: CDR1 LGHDT and CDR2 YNNKEL (reference sequence). V gave up 2 bases and J gave up 14 bases; unmatched junction bases: 6. The CDR3 runs 12 residues. CDR3 nucleotide sequence: TGTGCCAGCAGCCAACTGTGGGGAGGGGAGTTCTTC. Amino acids: CASSQLWGGEFF.

The chain has TRBV7-6 and TRBJ2-7; D is possibly TRBD1 or TRBD2 (5 bases each). This CDR3 comprises 14 residues. V lost 8 bases and J 1 base, leaving 15 bases between the germline ends. CDR1 and CDR2 from the germline V gene are SGHVS and FNYEAQ. This chain's CDR3 is CASVGEPNSYEQYF. The CDR3 region has the DNA TGTGCCAGCGTAGGGGAGCCCAATTCCTACGAGCAGTACTTC.

This clonotype showed up many times. The chain couples TRBV7-9 to TRBJ1-1; D not certain. Trimming cost V 1 base and J 2 bases, with 8 bases left between them. Germline values: CDR1 SEHNR, CDR2 FQNEAQ (reference sequence). CDR3 length: 14 residues. The CDR3 spells CASSLGGSNTEAFF. For the CDR3, the DNA is TGTGCCAGCAGCTTAGGAGGCAGCAACACTGAAGCTTTCTTT.

In its sample, this clonotype was seen a few times. The chain uses TRBV20-1 and TRBJ2-3; D might be TRBD2 (5 bases). The V end was cut by 0 bases, the J end by 0 bases, with 13 bases between. The CDR3 contains 16 residues. Germline V gene data show CDR1 as DFQATT and CDR2 as SNEGSKA (reference sequence). The CDR3 is CSARDERAASTDTQYF. The CDR3 DNA sequence: TGCAGTGCTAGAGATGAGCGAGCGGCTAGCACAGATACGCAGTATTTT.

This clonotype was counted between two and nine times. This chain connects TRBV29-1 to TRBJ1-1, with D uncertain. CDR1 SQVTM and CDR2 ANQGSEA come from the germline V gene. Trimming left V 2 bases short and J 0 bases short, with 13 bases between. This CDR3 spans 15 amino acids. This CDR3 reads CSVERKNPMNTEAFF. The CDR3 DNA sequence: TGCAGCGTTGAAAGGAAAAACCCCATGAACACTGAAGCTTTCTTT.

The V call is TRBV27, the J call TRBJ2-2; 11 bases fit TRBD2. V gave up 5 bases and J gave up 6 bases; unmatched junction bases: 8. In germline, CDR1 is MNHEY, CDR2 SMNVEV (reference sequence). CDR3 size: 16 residues. CDR3 sequence: CASSKIAGGPPGELFF. CDR3 in DNA: TGTGCCAGCAGTAAAATAGCGGGAGGGCCGCCCGGGGAGCTGTTTTTT.

This clonotype was seen repeatedly, ten times or more. The V and J genes are TRBV20-1 and TRBJ2-2; D remains ambiguous. V was cut by 6 bases and J by 2 bases, with 13 bases left in between. Per germline, CDR1 DFQATT and CDR2 SNEGSKA (reference sequence). CDR3 size: 14 residues. The CDR3 protein is CSAPGPTNTGELFF. The CDR3 DNA is TGCAGTGCCCCGGGCCCCACTAACACCGGGGAGCTGTTTTTT.

This clonotype was observed many times. The rearrangement joins TRBV20-1 to TRBJ2-3, with 7 bases matching TRBD2. Germline V CDR1 and CDR2: DFQATT, SNEGSKA (reference sequence). Trimming took 7 bases from V and 4 from J; bases not matched to a gene: 11. The CDR3 spans 14 residues. The CDR3 reads CSVPPLGRADTQYF. The CDR3 DNA reads TGCAGTGTTCCACCACTGGGGAGGGCAGATACGCAGTATTTT.

V is TRBV27 and J is TRBJ2-3, with D possibly being TRBD2 (6 bases). The germline V and J ends were trimmed by 0 bases and 4 bases, with 8 bases remaining between them. The germline CDR1 and CDR2 sequences are MNHEY and SMNVEV (reference sequence). The CDR3 contains 14 residues. CDR3 amino acids: CASSLSSGADTQYF. CDR3 DNA: TGTGCCAGCAGTTTATCGTCGGGGGCAGATACGCAGTATTTT.

This clonotype was recorded many times. This chain joins TRBV28 and TRBJ2-1; 8 bases are a match to TRBD2. After removal of 2 bases from V and 6 bases from J, the junction contained 6 bases not matched to a gene. This CDR3 region has 15 residues. Germline V CDR1 and CDR2: MDHEN, SYDVKM. The CDR3 DNA sequence: TGTGCCAGCAGTTTACAAAGACTAGCGAGCAATGAGCAGTTCTTC. This translates into CASSLQRLASNEQFF.

This clonotype was counted many times. CDR3 coding DNA: TGTGCCAGCAGCTACGACAGGGGGCCCTACGAGCAGTACTTC. Translated: CASSYDRGPYEQYF. The gene calls are TRBV12-3 or TRBV12-4 and TRBJ2-7; TRBD1 matches at 10 bases. Germline trimming cut 6 bases from V and 2 bases from J; bases unmatched to any gene: 4. The CDR3 loop spans 14 amino acids.

The rearrangement uses TRBV6-1 and TRBJ1-3; D might be TRBD1 (6 bases). The CDR3 covers 14 residues. Germline CDR1 MNHNS, CDR2 SASEGT. The ends were cut back, 2 bases at V and 2 bases at J, with 7 bases in the middle. The CDR3 nucleotides read TGTGCCAGCAGTGAAAGACAGGCTGGAAACACCATATATTTT. Its protein product is CASSERQAGNTIYF.

This clonotype occurred many times. The CDR3 is CASRELLEQYF. DNA for the CDR3: TGTGCCAGTAGGGAGCTTCTCGAGCAGTACTTC. V usage is TRBV10-3 and J usage is TRBJ2-7, with a weak D call TRBD2 (5 bases). Germline lookup yields CDR1 ENHRY and CDR2 SYGVKD. The CDR3 totals 11 residues. Trimming removed 10 bases from V and 6 bases from J, with 13 bases in between.

The chain uses TRBV7-6 and TRBJ2-2; D gene unclear. Trimming removed 6 bases at V and 5 bases at J, with 13 bases between. In germline, CDR1 is SGHVS, CDR2 FNYEAQ. The CDR3 consists of 14 residues. CDR3 in amino acids: CASRGPSGTGELFF. As DNA, the CDR3 is TGTGCCAGCAGAGGGCCGAGTGGGACCGGGGAGCTGTTTTTT.

This clonotype appeared a few times. The chain employs TRBV24-1 and TRBJ2-2; D might be TRBD2 (6 bases). The germline V and J ends were trimmed by 1 base and 3 bases, with 11 bases remaining between them. The CDR3 contains 16 residues. Germline values: CDR1 KGHDR, CDR2 SFDVKD. The CDR3 region is CATSDFRLGYTGELFF. The CDR3 DNA is TGTGCCACCAGTGATTTCCGACTAGGATACACCGGGGAGCTGTTTTTT.

The genes are TRBV5-1 and TRBJ1-3; D ambiguous. This CDR3 region has 13 residues. With 4 bases removed from V and 0 bases from J, the gap between germline ends came to 5 bases. CDR1 and CDR2 from the germline V gene are SGHRS and YFSETQ. DNA for the CDR3: TGCGCCAGCAGCGAGAGCTCTGGAAACACCATATATTTT. This sequence encodes CASSESSGNTIYF.

This chain connects TRBV20-1 to TRBJ2-1; 8 nucleotides match TRBD2. Germline-derived CDR1 and CDR2 are DFQATT and SNEGSKA (reference sequence). V lost 5 bases to trimming and J lost 8 bases; unmatched junction nucleotides: 14. The CDR3 length is 15 residues. CDR3: CSAPPRSGSLDEQFF. For the CDR3, the DNA is TGCAGTGCTCCCCCTAGGAGCGGGAGCCTCGATGAGCAGTTCTTC.

This clonotype has at least ten counts. The rearrangement links TRBV12-3 or TRBV12-4 to TRBJ2-1, with D possibly being TRBD2 (5 bases). Trimming left V 6 bases short and J 7 bases short, with 19 bases between. This CDR3 has 15 residues. Here the CDR3 reads CASRVMGFTSNEQFF. The CDR3 DNA reads TGTGCCAGCAGAGTAATGGGCTTTACTAGTAATGAGCAGTTCTTC.

This clonotype was recorded many times. V is TRBV6-6 and J is TRBJ2-1; D gene unclear. Trimming removed 5 bases at V and 10 bases at J, with 12 bases between. Germline CDR1 is MNHNY and CDR2 is SVGAGI (reference sequence). The CDR3 extends over 12 amino acids. CDR3 DNA sequence: TGTGCCAGCAGTCTAACTGGTCTGGAGCAGTTCTTC. Protein product: CASSLTGLEQFF.

This rearrangement joins TRBV20-1 to TRBJ1-5, with 7 bases fitting TRBD1. V was clipped by 3 bases and J by 1 base; unmatched bases: 6. There are 15 residues in the CDR3. The germline gives CDR1 DFQATT, CDR2 SNEGSKA (reference sequence). For the CDR3, the DNA is TGCAGTGCTAGGGACAGGCCGTTGAGCAATCAGCCCCAGCATTTT. Translating gives CSARDRPLSNQPQHF.

This clonotype has just a few counts. The chain links TRBV5-1 to TRBJ2-1; D is unresolved. Looked up from germline, CDR1 is SGHRS and CDR2 is YFSETQ. CDR3 length: 13 residues. This CDR3 is CSTSEPQGNEQFF. The CDR3 DNA sequence: TGCTCGACCTCGGAACCCCAAGGGAATGAGCAGTTCTTC.

This sequence joins TRBV7-8 and TRBJ2-1; 11 bases fit TRBD2. This CDR3 has 19 residues. The V gene's germline CDR1 is SGHVS and CDR2 FQNEAQ. V lost 0 bases to trimming and J lost 1 base; unmatched junction nucleotides: 8. The CDR3 nucleotides read TGTGCCAGCAGCTTAGCCTTAGCGGGAGGGCCTATATCCTACAATGAGCAGTTCTTC. Amino acid sequence: CASSLALAGGPISYNEQFF.

This clonotype appeared a few times. The chain employs TRBV5-6 and TRBJ2-5; D remains ambiguous. The V end lost 1 base, the J end lost 3 bases, and 7 bases lay between the germline ends. The CDR3 has 13 residues. Looked up from germline, CDR1 is SGHDT and CDR2 is YYEEEE. The CDR3 reads CASSLTVEETQYF. The CDR3 DNA sequence: TGTGCCAGCAGCTTGACGGTAGAAGAGACCCAGTACTTC. Filled out from reference TRBV5-6 and TRBJ2-5, the complete variable domain reads DAGVTQSPTHLIKTRGQQVTLRCSPKSGHDTVSWYQQALGQGPQFIFQYYEEEERQRGNFPDRFSGHQFPNYSSELNVNALLLGDSALYLCASSLTVEETQYFGPGTRLLVL.

This clonotype has only a few counts. This chain uses TRBV4-1 with TRBJ1-1; D might be TRBD1 (5 bases). Germline V gene sequence: CDR1 MGHRA, CDR2 YSYEKL. The CDR3 totals 14 residues. Trimming cost V 1 base and J 8 bases, with 14 bases left between them. CDR3 amino acids: CASSQGQPLLEAFF. CDR3 nucleotide sequence: TGCGCCAGCAGCCAAGGACAGCCGTTATTAGAAGCTTTCTTT.

This clonotype was counted a few times. J is TRBJ1-4 and V is TRBV7-9; the D is unclear. The V and J ends lost 3 bases and 7 bases respectively, with 9 bases between them. This CDR3 is 13 amino acids long. Germline V gene data show CDR1 as SEHNR and CDR2 as FQNEAQ (reference sequence). The CDR3 loop is CASSFPQIEKLFF. The CDR3 bases are TGTGCCAGCAGCTTCCCACAGATTGAAAAACTGTTTTTT. The full variable domain, its missing parts supplied by reference TRBV7-9 and TRBJ1-4, is DTGVSQNPRHKITKRGQNVTFRCDPISEHNRLYWYRQTLGQGPEFLTYFQNEAQLEKSRLLSDRFSAERPKGSFSTLEIQRTEQGDSAMYLCASSFPQIEKLFFGSGTQLSVL.

In its sample, this clonotype was seen many times. The V call is TRBV28, the J call TRBJ2-7; the D gene could be TRBD1 or TRBD2 (5 bases each). CDR1 is MDHEN, CDR2 SYDVKM, per germline. V was pared by 8 bases and J by 3 bases, with 26 bases between. The CDR3 has 17 residues. In nucleotides, the CDR3 is TGTGCCAGCGACTCCCTATTTAGCGTCCCGGGGCGCTACGAGCAGTACTTC. Translated: CASDSLFSVPGRYEQYF.